Listed below are T cell receptor beta chains from one sample, sequenced in a study of T-cell reconstitution after alpha-beta-depleted transplantation in children. TCRdb redid the calling of the PCR reads with MiXCR, one entry per CDR3 protein. Among about 120,000 distinct CDR3 sequences listed, 23% were seen once. The sample consisted of PBMCs, mostly from graft donor cells, taken 180 days after TCRalphabeta/CD19-depleted stem cell transplant. The receptors were gathered from a male patient between 2 and 15 years old who had a stem cell transplant for chronic granulomatous disease, so the T cells may come from the graft donor. The CDR3 runs from the conserved cysteine through the conserved F or W. The D gene is left open where the match is weak. The size entry is marked missing in some rows and otherwise reads once, few, many or a size class.

clone size	V gene	D gene	J gene	CDR3 protein	CDR3 DNA
many	TRBV5-1	-	TRBJ2-3	CASSLDDITDTQYF	TGCGCCAGCAGCTTGGACGACATCACAGATACGCAGTATTTT
-	TRBV20-1	TRBD1	TRBJ2-7	CSAQGQPSTYEQYF	TGCAGTGCTCAGGGACAGCCGAGTACCTACGAGCAGTACTTC
many	TRBV15	-	TRBJ2-6	CATSRALGGRGSGANVLTF	TGTGCCACCAGCAGAGCGTTGGGCGGCCGGGGCTCTGGGGCCAACGTCCTGACTTTC
many	TRBV6-5	-	TRBJ2-5	CASSGINQETQYF	TGTGCCAGCAGCGGGATAAACCAAGAGACCCAGTACTTC
-	TRBV15	-	TRBJ2-3	CANMRTDTQYF	TGTGCCAACATGCGCACAGATACGCAGTATTTT
-	TRBV7-6	-	TRBJ2-7	CASSLISHEQYF	TGTGCCAGCAGCTTAATTTCCCACGAGCAGTACTTC
-	TRBV28	TRBD1	TRBJ1-3	CASSLLPGQGATIYF	TGTGCCAGCAGCCTCTTACCGGGACAGGGGGCCACCATATATTTT
few	TRBV29-1	TRBD2	TRBJ2-3	CSVLRGGEIVGTDTQYF	TGCAGCGTTCTGCGTGGGGGGGAAATAGTCGGCACAGATACGCAGTATTTT
once	TRBV12-3/TRBV12-4	TRBD1	TRBJ2-1	CASSRRQGSSYNEQFF	TGTGCCAGCAGCCGCCGACAGGGCAGCTCCTACAATGAGCAGTTCTTC
-	TRBV7-3	TRBD2	TRBJ2-3	CASSLGSSGSMNTQYF	TGTGCCAGCAGCTTAGGGTCTAGCGGGAGTATGAATACGCAGTATTTT
few	TRBV20-1	TRBD2	TRBJ2-2	CSASKLAGVSGELFF	TGCAGTGCTAGTAAACTAGCGGGAGTAAGCGGGGAGCTGTTTTTT
many	TRBV12-3/TRBV12-4	TRBD1	TRBJ1-6	CASSWTGDSPLHF	TGTGCCAGCAGTTGGACAGGGGATTCACCCCTCCACTTT
-	TRBV12-3/TRBV12-4	-	TRBJ2-2	CASRWTKTLDGELFF	TGTGCCAGCAGATGGACTAAAACCTTAGACGGGGAGCTGTTTTTT
-	TRBV29-1	-	TRBJ2-5	CSVEAGLKETQYF	TGCAGCGTTGAGGCAGGGCTGAAAGAGACCCAGTACTTC
many	TRBV6-5	TRBD2	TRBJ2-3	CASSSLLAGHTDTQYF	TGTGCCAGCAGTTCGCTACTAGCGGGACACACAGATACGCAGTATTTT
few	TRBV7-2	TRBD2	TRBJ2-3	CASSLVASGRTDTQYF	TGTGCCAGCAGCTTAGTGGCTAGCGGGAGAACAGATACGCAGTATTTT
many	TRBV5-6	-	TRBJ2-3	CASSLYQGDTQYF	TGTGCCAGCAGCTTGTACCAGGGAGATACGCAGTATTTT
once	TRBV5-1	TRBD1	TRBJ1-2	CASSHRDRSFYGYTF	TGCGCCAGCAGCCACCGGGACAGAAGTTTCTATGGCTACACCTTC
-	TRBV29-1	-	TRBJ2-3	CSVPGFWGTQYF	TGCAGCGTTCCGGGATTCTGGGGTACGCAGTATTTT
many	TRBV6-6	-	TRBJ2-3	CASSTGGRPGNTQYF	TGTGCCAGCAGCACTGGGGGCAGGCCGGGAAATACGCAGTATTTT
-	TRBV12-3/TRBV12-4	TRBD2	TRBJ2-2	CASSFRALAGVAGELFF	TGTGCCAGCAGTTTTCGGGCACTAGCGGGAGTGGCCGGGGAGCTGTTTTTT
many	TRBV15	-	TRBJ2-1	CATSRDRQGSYNEQFF	TGTGCCACCAGCAGAGATCGGCAGGGGTCCTACAATGAGCAGTTCTTC
few	TRBV20-1	TRBD1	TRBJ2-2	CSARQGATGELFF	TGCAGTGCTAGACAGGGGGCCACCGGGGAGCTGTTTTTT
many	TRBV10-2	TRBD2	TRBJ2-7	CASSVDLAGSYEQYF	TGCGCCAGCAGTGTGGATCTAGCGGGGTCCTACGAGCAGTACTTC
many	TRBV5-1	TRBD2	TRBJ2-1	CASSTRLAGLFYNEQFF	TGCGCCAGCAGCACAAGACTAGCGGGACTTTTCTACAATGAGCAGTTCTTC
-	TRBV7-3	TRBD2	TRBJ2-1	CASSPTSGSYNEQFF	TGTGCCAGCAGCCCGACTAGCGGTTCCTACAATGAGCAGTTCTTC
many	TRBV12-3/TRBV12-4	-	TRBJ1-1	CASSLAANTEAFF	TGTGCCAGCAGTTTAGCAGCCAACACTGAAGCTTTCTTT
few	TRBV15	-	TRBJ2-7	CATSRDGRPDDEQYF	TGTGCCACCAGCAGAGATGGCAGGCCAGACGACGAGCAGTACTTC
-	TRBV24-1	-	TRBJ2-1	CATSDPRRADEQFF	TGTGCCACCAGTGACCCTCGACGAGCGGATGAGCAGTTCTTC
-	TRBV20-1	-	TRBJ2-5	CSASEKTQYF	TGCAGTGCTAGCGAGAAGACCCAGTACTTC
many	TRBV20-1	-	TRBJ2-3	CSAPRGIDTQYF	TGCAGTGCGCCTCGGGGGATAGATACGCAGTATTTT
many	TRBV7-8	TRBD2	TRBJ2-2	CASSFPTGGTNTGELFF	TGTGCCAGCAGCTTCCCGACGGGAGGGACGAACACCGGGGAGCTGTTTTTT
-	TRBV15	-	TRBJ2-3	CATSRATPGGTDTQYF	TGTGCCACCAGCAGAGCAACGCCAGGGGGCACAGATACGCAGTATTTT
many	TRBV30	TRBD1	TRBJ2-7	CAWIRTGRYEQYF	TGTGCCTGGATCAGGACAGGGAGGTACGAGCAGTACTTC
few	TRBV9	-	TRBJ2-3	CASSVETGVPSDTQYF	TGTGCCAGCAGCGTAGAAACCGGCGTGCCGTCAGATACGCAGTATTTT
many	TRBV20-1	-	TRBJ1-1	CSAGRKNTEAFF	TGCAGTGCTGGCAGGAAGAACACTGAAGCTTTCTTT
many	TRBV12-3/TRBV12-4	TRBD2	TRBJ2-7	CASSLNLGEGTSYEQYF	TGTGCCAGCAGTCTCAATTTAGGGGAAGGGACTAGCTACGAGCAGTACTTC
-	TRBV2	-	TRBJ2-1	CASSWGTAQTGKQFF	TGTGCCAGCAGTTGGGGGACTGCGCAAACGGGGAAGCAGTTCTTC
many	TRBV10-3	-	TRBJ1-2	CAISESGGAGNYGYTF	TGTGCCATCAGTGAGTCTGGGGGGGCCGGTAACTATGGCTACACCTTC
-	TRBV15	TRBD1	TRBJ2-1	CATSRKSGTGSNEQFF	TGTGCCACCAGCAGAAAATCCGGGACAGGGTCCAATGAGCAGTTCTTC
few	TRBV9	-	TRBJ2-6	CASSVEGYPGANVLTF	TGTGCCAGCAGCGTAGAAGGGTATCCTGGGGCCAACGTCCTGACTTTC
few	TRBV12-3/TRBV12-4	-	TRBJ1-4	CASKLGLGEKLFF	TGTGCCAGCAAGCTGGGCTTAGGGGAAAAACTGTTTTTT
-	TRBV7-3	TRBD1	TRBJ2-5	CASSSGQGAETQYF	TGTGCCAGCAGCTCGGGACAGGGGGCGGAGACCCAGTACTTC
many	TRBV11-2	TRBD2	TRBJ2-2	CASSSGLALHSNTGELFF	TGTGCCAGCAGCTCGGGACTAGCCTTACATTCGAACACCGGGGAGCTGTTTTTT
once	TRBV4-1	-	TRBJ2-7	CASSHGSTYEQYF	TGCGCCAGCAGTCACGGATCAACCTACGAGCAGTACTTC
-	TRBV20-1	-	TRBJ2-2	CSARAPPNTGELFF	TGCAGTGCCCGGGCACCCCCGAACACCGGGGAGCTGTTTTTT
-	TRBV13	TRBD2	TRBJ2-1	CASSLGLAGGGYNEQFF	TGTGCCAGCAGCTTAGGTCTAGCGGGAGGGGGCTACAATGAGCAGTTCTTC
many	TRBV20-1	-	TRBJ2-3	CSASSSTDTQYF	TGCAGTGCTAGTTCTAGCACAGATACGCAGTATTTT
-	TRBV11-2	TRBD2	TRBJ2-7	CASSPGLAGGQSSYEQYF	TGTGCCAGCAGCCCTGGACTAGCGGGGGGTCAATCTTCCTACGAGCAGTACTTC
many	TRBV3-1	-	TRBJ1-6	CASSPVGGNSPLHF	TGTGCCAGCAGCCCCGTAGGGGGGAATTCACCCCTCCACTTT
-	TRBV28	-	TRBJ2-7	CASSLGQPIWEQYF	TGTGCCAGCAGTTTAGGACAGCCCATCTGGGAGCAGTACTTC
few	TRBV29-1	-	TRBJ1-4	CSVEDPGAEKLFF	TGCAGCGTTGAAGATCCGGGGGCAGAAAAACTGTTTTTT
many	TRBV25-1	-	TRBJ2-7	CASSETTDPTYEQYF	TGTGCCAGCAGTGAAACCACAGACCCGACCTACGAGCAGTACTTC
few	TRBV29-1	TRBD2	TRBJ2-5	CSVALAGRETQYF	TGCAGCGTTGCACTAGCGGGACGAGAGACCCAGTACTTC
many	TRBV20-1	-	TRBJ2-4	CSASLSNKNIQYF	TGCAGTGCTAGTCTCAGCAACAAAAACATTCAGTACTTC
many	TRBV29-1	TRBD2	TRBJ2-7	CSVGTSGPTEQYF	TGCAGCGTTGGGACTAGCGGACCTACGGAGCAGTACTTC
-	TRBV29-1	TRBD1	TRBJ2-7	CSVDWTGGYEQYF	TGCAGCGTTGATTGGACAGGGGGTTACGAGCAGTACTTC
many	TRBV29-1	-	TRBJ2-7	CSVEAMYEQYF	TGCAGCGTTGAAGCAATGTACGAGCAGTACTTC
-	TRBV2	TRBD1	TRBJ2-7	CASSESGQSYEQYF	TGTGCCAGCAGTGAATCGGGACAGTCCTACGAGCAGTACTTC